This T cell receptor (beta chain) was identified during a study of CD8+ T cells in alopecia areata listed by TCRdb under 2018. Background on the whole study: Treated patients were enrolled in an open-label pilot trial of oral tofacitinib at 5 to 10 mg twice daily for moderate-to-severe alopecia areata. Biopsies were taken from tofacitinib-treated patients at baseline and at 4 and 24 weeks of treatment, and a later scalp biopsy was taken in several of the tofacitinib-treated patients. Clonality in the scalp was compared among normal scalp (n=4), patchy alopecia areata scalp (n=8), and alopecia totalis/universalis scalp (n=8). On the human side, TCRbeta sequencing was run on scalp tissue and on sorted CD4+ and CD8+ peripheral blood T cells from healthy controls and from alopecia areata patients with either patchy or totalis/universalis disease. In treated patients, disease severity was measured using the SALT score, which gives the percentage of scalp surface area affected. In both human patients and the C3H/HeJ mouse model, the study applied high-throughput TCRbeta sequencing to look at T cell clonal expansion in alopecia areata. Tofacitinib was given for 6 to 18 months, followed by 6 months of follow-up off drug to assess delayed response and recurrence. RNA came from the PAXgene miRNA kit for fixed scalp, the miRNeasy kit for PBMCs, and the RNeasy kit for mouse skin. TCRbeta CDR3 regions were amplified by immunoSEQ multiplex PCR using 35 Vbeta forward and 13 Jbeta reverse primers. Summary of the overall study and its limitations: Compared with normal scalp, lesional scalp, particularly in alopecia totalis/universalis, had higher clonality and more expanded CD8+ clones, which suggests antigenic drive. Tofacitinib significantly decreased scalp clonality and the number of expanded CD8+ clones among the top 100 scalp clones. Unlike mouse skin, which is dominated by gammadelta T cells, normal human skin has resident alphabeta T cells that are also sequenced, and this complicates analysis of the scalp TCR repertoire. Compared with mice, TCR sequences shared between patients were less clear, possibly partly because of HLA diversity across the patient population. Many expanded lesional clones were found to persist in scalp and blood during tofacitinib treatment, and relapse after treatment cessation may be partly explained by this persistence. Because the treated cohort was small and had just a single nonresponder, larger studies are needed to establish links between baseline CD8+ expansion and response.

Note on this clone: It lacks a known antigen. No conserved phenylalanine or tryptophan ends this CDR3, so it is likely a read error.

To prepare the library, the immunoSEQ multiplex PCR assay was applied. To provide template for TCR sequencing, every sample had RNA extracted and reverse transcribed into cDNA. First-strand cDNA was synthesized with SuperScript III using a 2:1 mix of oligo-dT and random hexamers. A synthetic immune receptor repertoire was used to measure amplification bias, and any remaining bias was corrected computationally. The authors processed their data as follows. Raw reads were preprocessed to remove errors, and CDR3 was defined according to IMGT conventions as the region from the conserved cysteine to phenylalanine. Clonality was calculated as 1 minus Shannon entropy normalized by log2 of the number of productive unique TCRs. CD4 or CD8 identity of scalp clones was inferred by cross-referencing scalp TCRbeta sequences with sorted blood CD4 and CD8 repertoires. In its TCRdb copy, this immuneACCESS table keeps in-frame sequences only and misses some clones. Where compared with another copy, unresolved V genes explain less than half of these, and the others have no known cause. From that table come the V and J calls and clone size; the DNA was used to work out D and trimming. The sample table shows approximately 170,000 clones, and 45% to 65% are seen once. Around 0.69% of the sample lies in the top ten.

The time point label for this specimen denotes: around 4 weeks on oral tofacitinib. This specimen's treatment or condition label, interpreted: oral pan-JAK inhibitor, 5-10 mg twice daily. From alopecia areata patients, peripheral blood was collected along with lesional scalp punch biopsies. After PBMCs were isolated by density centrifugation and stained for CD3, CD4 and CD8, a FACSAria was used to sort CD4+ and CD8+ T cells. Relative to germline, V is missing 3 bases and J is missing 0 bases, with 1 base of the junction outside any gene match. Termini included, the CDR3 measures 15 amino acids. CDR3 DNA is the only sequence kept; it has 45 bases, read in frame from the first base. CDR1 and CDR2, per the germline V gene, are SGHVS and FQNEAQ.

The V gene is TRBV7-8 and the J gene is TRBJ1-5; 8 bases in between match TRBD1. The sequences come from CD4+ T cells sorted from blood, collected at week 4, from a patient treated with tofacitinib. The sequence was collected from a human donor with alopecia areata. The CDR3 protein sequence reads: CASSLGQASNQPQHL. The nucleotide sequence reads TGTGCCAGCAGCTTGGGACAGGCTAGCAATCAGCCCCAGCATTTA.